These 23 T cell receptor beta chains originate from one sample sequenced in a study of OX40 agonist ivuxolimab in advanced cancers. Here immunoSEQ multiplex PCR was the method, and the copy in TCRdb shows in-frame clones only, minus some. This table holds fewer than 25,000 clones, roughly 85% found once. Sequenced material: CD4+ or CD8+ T cells sorted from blood, taken in a trial of the OX40 agonist ivuxolimab. These receptors all come from an adult with an advanced solid tumor such as melanoma, head and neck, liver or kidney cancer.

The chain combines TRBV18 with TRBJ2-5; D possibly uses TRBD1 or TRBD2 (5 bases each). The germline gives CDR1 KGHSH, CDR2 LQKENI. The CDR3 runs to 16 residues. Trimming left V 3 bases short and J 5 bases short, with 19 bases between. CDR3 sequence reads: CASSPIGTRDGETQYF. The CDR3 coding sequence is TGTGCCAGCTCACCTATCGGGACGCGCGACGGGGAGACCCAGTACTTC.

The chain carries TRBV10-3 and TRBJ1-5; D might be TRBD1 (5 bases). The V gene lost 0 bases and the J gene lost 5 bases, with 11 bases spanning the gap. There are 15 residues in the CDR3. Germline V gene sequence: CDR1 ENHRY, CDR2 SYGVKD. The CDR3 bases are TGTGCCATCAGTGAGTCAAGTCAGGGACATCAGCCCCAGCATTTT. Encoded protein: CAISESSQGHQPQHF.

The chain combines TRBV30 with TRBJ2-7; 10 nucleotides agree with TRBD1. Germline V gene lookup returns CDR1 GTSNPN and CDR2 SVGIG (reference sequence). CDR3 length equals 13 residues. J gave up 5 bases and V 2 bases, and 3 bases lay outside the gene matches. The CDR3 region is CAWSRTGGHEQYF. The CDR3 coding sequence is TGTGCCTGGAGTAGGACAGGGGGGCACGAGCAGTACTTC.

This chain links TRBV6-5 with TRBJ1-1, with TRBD1 identical over 9 bases. The CDR3 covers 14 residues. Germline values: CDR1 MNHEY, CDR2 SVGAGI. J gave up 0 bases and V 6 bases, and 2 bases lay outside the gene matches. CDR3 protein: CASRGQGMNTEAFF. The CDR3 nucleotides read TGTGCCAGCAGGGGACAGGGCATGAACACTGAAGCTTTCTTT.

This chain joins TRBV5-4 and TRBJ1-1, with D tentatively TRBD1 (5 bases). The CDR3 totals 13 residues. Trimming pared 5 bases from V and 4 bases from J, leaving 12 bases between. The germline CDR1 and CDR2 sequences are SGHNT and YYREEE (reference sequence). In nucleotides, the CDR3 is TGTGCCAGCAGTCGTGACAGAGGCACTGAAGCTTTCTTT. Amino acid sequence: CASSRDRGTEAFF.

The rearrangement links TRBV19 to TRBJ1-1, with TRBD1 as a possible D gene (5 bases). Germline V gene lookup returns CDR1 LNHDA and CDR2 SQIVND (reference sequence). Trimming shortened V by 4 bases and J by 3 bases, and 21 bases separated the two germline ends. This CDR3 has 17 amino acids. DNA for the CDR3: TGTGCCAGTAGTACCCCTTCAGAGGGGCACAGATACACTGAAGCTTTCTTT. Encoded protein: CASSTPSEGHRYTEAFF. The full variable domain, in which reference TRBV19 and TRBJ1-1 provide the parts outside the CDR3, is DGGITQSPKYLFRKEGQNVTLSCEQNLNHDAMYWYRQDPGQGLRLIYYSQIVNDFQKGDIAEGYSVSREKKESFPLTVTSAQKNPTAFYLCASSTPSEGHRYTEAFFGQGTRLTVV.

V gene TRBV27 combines with J gene TRBJ2-1; 9 nucleotides line up with TRBD2. The junction had 14 bases not matched to a gene; V was cut back by 5 bases and J by 6 bases. Germline CDR1 is MNHEY and CDR2 is SMNVEV (reference sequence). CDR3 length equals 17 residues. CDR3 DNA: TGTGCCAGCAGTCCGACCCCCCTAGCGGGAATCGGCAATGAGCAGTTCTTC. Its protein is CASSPTPLAGIGNEQFF.

CDR3 loop: CASSPKVLEQYF. CDR3 in DNA: TGTGCCAGCAGCCCCAAAGTCCTCGAGCAGTACTTC. V is TRBV7-2 and J is TRBJ2-7, with unresolved D. The germline V gene has CDR1 SGHTA and CDR2 FQGNSA. Trimming left V 5 bases short and J 6 bases short, with 11 bases between. The CDR3 is made up of 12 amino acids. The full variable domain, with the rest looked up from reference TRBV7-2 and TRBJ2-7, is GAGVSQSPSNKVTEKGKDVELRCDPISGHTALYWYRQSLGQGLEFLIYFQGNSAPDKSGLPSDRFSAERTGGSVSTLTIQRTQQEDSAVYLCASSPKVLEQYFGPGTRLTVT.

This rearrangement joins TRBV12-5 to TRBJ1-5; TRBD1 is a possible D gene (6 bases). V lost 5 bases, J lost 6 bases, and 23 bases lay in between. In germline, CDR1 is LGHNT, CDR2 FRNRAP. The CDR3 is made up of 17 amino acids. The DNA of the CDR3 is TGTGCTAGTGGTCTACACCTGACAGGTACCGCGGGTCAGCCCCAGCATTTT. Translated, it gives CASGLHLTGTAGQPQHF. The whole variable domain, remainder taken from reference TRBV12-5 and TRBJ1-5, is DARVTQTPRHKVTEMGQEVTMRCQPILGHNTVFWYRQTMMQGLELLAYFRNRAPLDDSGMPKDRFSAEMPDATLATLKIQPSEPRDSAVYFCASGLHLTGTAGQPQHFGDGTRLSIL.

The chain has TRBV5-3 and TRBJ1-1, with 9 bases that match TRBD1. TRBV5-3 is classed as an ORF, of uncertain function. With V trimmed by 3 bases and J by 4 bases, 4 bases remained unmatched. CDR3 length equals 14 residues. Here the CDR3 DNA reads TGTGCCAGAAGCTCGACAGGGGGAGGCACTGAAGCTTTCTTT. Its protein product is CARSSTGGGTEAFF.

The chain is built from TRBV5-1 and TRBJ2-2; D call uncertain. Per the germline V gene, CDR1 is SGHRS and CDR2 is YFSETQ. This CDR3 region has 16 residues. V shed 0 bases and J shed 4 bases, with 13 bases lying between them. The CDR3 is CASSLAEFVGTGELFF. The CDR3 nucleotides read TGCGCCAGCAGCTTGGCCGAGTTTGTCGGCACCGGGGAGCTGTTTTTT.

This clone is deemed medium-sized. The genes are TRBV7-6 and TRBJ2-1; D ambiguous. Germline assignment: CDR1 SGHVS and CDR2 FNYEAQ. V lost 1 base to trimming and J lost 0 bases, with 13 bases between them. The CDR3 spans 17 residues. CDR3 sequence reads: CASSLVNFLSSYNEQFF. In DNA form, the CDR3 reads TGTGCCAGCAGCTTAGTTAACTTTCTGAGCTCCTACAATGAGCAGTTCTTC.

This chain links TRBV6-6 with TRBJ2-2; 8 positions agree with TRBD2. The CDR3 contains 16 residues. The junction had 4 bases not matched to a gene; V was cut back by 0 bases and J by 4 bases. The V gene's germline CDR1 is MNHNY and CDR2 SVGAGI (reference sequence). CDR3: CASSYSRTSLTGELFF. Written as DNA, the CDR3 is TGTGCCAGCAGTTACTCCCGGACTAGCCTCACCGGGGAGCTGTTTTTT.

The chain combines TRBV2 with TRBJ2-1, with 7 positions matching TRBD2. Germline V gene lookup returns CDR1 SNHLY and CDR2 FYNNEI. CDR3 length: 13 amino acids. Trimming at V came to 10 bases and at J to 3 bases, leaving 6 bases not matched to a gene. The CDR3 nucleotides are TGTGCCACCAGACTAGCTGACTACAATGAGCAGTTCTTC. Encoded protein: CATRLADYNEQFF.

The chain recombines TRBV30 with TRBJ2-7; D not certain. Per germline, CDR1 GTSNPN and CDR2 SVGIG (reference sequence). The CDR3 sequence is 13 residues long. V was shortened by 0 bases and J by 0 bases, with 6 bases between the two germline ends. The CDR3 bases are TGTGCCTGGAGTGTACTTCTCTCCTACGAGCAGTACTTC. This sequence encodes CAWSVLLSYEQYF.

V is TRBV6-5 and J is TRBJ1-2, with TRBD1 matching over 10 bases. The CDR3 extends over 14 amino acids. V lost 5 bases and J lost 4; bases outside the gene matches: 4. CDR1 is MNHEY and CDR2 is SVGAGI in the germline V gene. The CDR3 coding sequence is TGTGCCAGCAGTGAGACAGGGGGCCTCTATGGCTACACCTTC. This codes for CASSETGGLYGYTF.

J is TRBJ1-2 and V is TRBV4-3; D is undetermined. Germline values: CDR1 LGHNA, CDR2 YSLEER. There are 16 residues in the CDR3. The ends were cut back, 0 bases at V and 3 bases at J, with 14 bases in the middle. CDR3 DNA sequence: TGCGCCAGCAGCCAAGATCGCCGGGTACCGTACTATGGCTACACCTTC. Translation gives CASSQDRRVPYYGYTF.

This chain links TRBV7-3 with TRBJ2-2; 9 positions agree with TRBD2. Germline values: CDR1 SGHTA, CDR2 FQGTGA. The CDR3 is 17 residues long. The V and J ends lost 1 base and 6 bases, in that order; junction bases with no gene match: 9. CDR3 protein: CASSLSMVAGVSGELFF. CDR3 coding DNA: TGTGCCAGCAGCTTAAGTATGGTAGCGGGAGTTTCCGGGGAGCTGTTTTTT.

As regards this clone: At one end the junction does not follow the germline gene, possibly because of a read error. This chain uses TRBV7-7 with TRBJ2-7, with TRBD1 as a possible D gene (7 bases). This CDR3 region has 15 residues. Germline V gene lookup returns CDR1 SSHAT and CDR2 FNYEAQ (reference sequence). CDR3 amino acids: CASSLEEGANYEQYF. The CDR3 DNA sequence: TGTGCTAGCAGCTTAGAGGAGGGGGCTAACTACGAGCAGTACTTC.

This clone is classed as medium-sized. The gene calls are TRBV4-1 and TRBJ1-2, with 7 bases lining up with TRBD1. The CDR3 is 15 amino acids. Germline lookup yields CDR1 MGHRA and CDR2 YSYEKL. With V trimmed by 6 bases and J by 7 bases, 14 bases remained unmatched. The CDR3 DNA reads TGCGCCAGCAGGAACCCTAGAAGACAGGGCTCTGGCTACACCTTC. As protein: CASRNPRRQGSGYTF.

V and J are TRBV5-4 and TRBJ1-2, with 7 bases lining up with TRBD1. Looked up from germline, CDR1 is SGHNT and CDR2 is YYREEE (reference sequence). CDR3 length: 16 residues. Unmatched junction bases numbered 11, after V lost 4 bases and J lost 2 bases. The CDR3 nucleotides read TGTGCCAGCAGCCCAGGATCCGGGACAGCGAACTATGGCTACACCTTC. Its translation: CASSPGSGTANYGYTF.

This chain uses TRBV4-1 with TRBJ1-2; maybe TRBD1 (6 bases). Germline V gene data show CDR1 as MGHRA and CDR2 as YSYEKL. The length of the CDR3 is 15 residues. The germline V and J ends were trimmed by 5 bases and 4 bases, with 17 bases remaining between them. CDR3 bases: TGCGCCAGCAGCTTATCCTCAGGGGAACTCTATGGCTACACCTTC. This gives the protein CASSLSSGELYGYTF.

V gene TRBV5-1 combines with J gene TRBJ2-2; the match to TRBD2 covers 13 bases. V was pared by 2 bases and J by 4 bases, with 2 bases of the junction left unmatched. CDR1 is SGHRS, CDR2 YFSETQ, per germline. This CDR3 region has 16 residues. DNA of the CDR3: TGCGCCAGCAGCTTACTAGCGGGAGGGGGCACCGGGGAGCTGTTTTTT. The encoded protein is CASSLLAGGGTGELFF.